Each of the 2 T cell receptor beta chains below was sequenced from the same sample in a study of Tregs in tolerant kidney transplant recipients. Clones were sequenced by immunoSEQ multiplex PCR, and TCRdb holds only the in-frame ones, with some missing. The profile covers around 78,000 clones, with 75% to 95% appearing a single time and 0.34% taken by the ten largest. Here the sequenced sample was Tregs from blood, taken before the transplant. Receptors originate from a human donor who received a combined kidney and bone marrow transplant.

The chain links TRBV29-1 to TRBJ1-1; D is undetermined. Germline lookup yields CDR1 SQVTM and CDR2 ANQGSEA. V lost 4 bases and J 1 base, leaving 7 bases between the germline ends. CDR3 length: 12 residues. The CDR3 sequence: CSVALRNTEAFF. The CDR3 coding sequence is TGCAGCGTTGCCCTGAGGAACACTGAAGCTTTCTTT.

The rearrangement links TRBV29-1 to TRBJ2-7; perhaps TRBD1 as D (6 bases). In germline, CDR1 is SQVTM, CDR2 ANQGSEA. V was shortened by 3 bases and J by 3 bases, with 12 bases between the two germline ends. There are 13 residues in the CDR3. Written as DNA, the CDR3 is TGCAGCGTTGAGAGTCAGGGGAACTACGAGCAGTACTTC. Protein: CSVESQGNYEQYF.